This T cell receptor (beta chain) was found in a study of PD-L1 blockade in urothelial cancer. Study information: Analysis of the blood was performed 3 weeks (second dose) and 6 weeks after treatment start.

The V gene end was trimmed by 6 bases and the J gene end by 5 bases; junction bases not matched to a gene: 2. The CDR3 runs to 13 residues. The germline V gene encodes CDR1 WSHSY and CDR2 SAAADI. In each PCR, synthetic TCR analog templates were spiked in. Using immunoSEQ multiplex PCR, the repertoire was profiled, and TCRdb retains in-frame clones only, with some absent. This table has around 110,000 clones, around 89% appearing once. Indicated time point: peripheral blood 6 weeks after treatment start. This TCR was sampled from a man in his sixties with urothelial cancer. This specimen was PBMCs, taken around atezolizumab (anti-PD-L1) treatment. The chain employs TRBV10-2 and TRBJ1-5, with 9 bases fitting TRBD1. This CDR3 reads CASRWDRDQPQHF. CDR3 coding DNA: TGCGCCAGCAGATGGGACAGGGATCAGCCCCAGCATTTT.